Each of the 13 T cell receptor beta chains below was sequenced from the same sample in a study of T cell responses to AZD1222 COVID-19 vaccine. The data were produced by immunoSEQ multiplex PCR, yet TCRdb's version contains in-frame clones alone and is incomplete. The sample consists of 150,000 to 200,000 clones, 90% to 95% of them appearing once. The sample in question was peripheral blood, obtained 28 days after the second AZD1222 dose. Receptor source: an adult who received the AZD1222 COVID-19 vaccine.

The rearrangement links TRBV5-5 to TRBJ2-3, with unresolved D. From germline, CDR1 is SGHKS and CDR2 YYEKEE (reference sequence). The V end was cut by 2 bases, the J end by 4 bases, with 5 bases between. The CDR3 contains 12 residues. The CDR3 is CASSLPPDTQYF. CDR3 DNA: TGTGCCAGCAGCTTACCGCCAGATACGCAGTATTTT.

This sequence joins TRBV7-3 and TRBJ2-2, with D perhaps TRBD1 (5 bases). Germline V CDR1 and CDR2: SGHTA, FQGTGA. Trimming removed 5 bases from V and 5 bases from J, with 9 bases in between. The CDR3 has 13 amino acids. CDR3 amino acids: CASSVPGTGELFF. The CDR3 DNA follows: TGTGCCAGCAGCGTTCCAGGGACCGGGGAGCTGTTTTTT.

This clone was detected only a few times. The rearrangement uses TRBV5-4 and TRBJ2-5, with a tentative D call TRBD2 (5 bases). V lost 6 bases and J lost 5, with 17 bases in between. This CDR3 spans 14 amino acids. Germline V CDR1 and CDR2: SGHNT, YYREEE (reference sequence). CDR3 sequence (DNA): TGTGCCAGCACCCCTCAGATAGGGAGCGAGACCCAGTACTTC. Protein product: CASTPQIGSETQYF.

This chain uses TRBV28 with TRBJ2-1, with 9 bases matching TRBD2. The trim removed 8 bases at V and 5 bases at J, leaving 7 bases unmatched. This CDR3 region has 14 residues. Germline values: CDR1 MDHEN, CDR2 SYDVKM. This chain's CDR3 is CASGRLAGNNEQFF. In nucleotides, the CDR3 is TGTGCCAGCGGTCGGCTAGCGGGGAACAATGAGCAGTTCTTC.

CDR3 loop: CASGSGYEQYF. The CDR3 DNA is TGTGCTAGTGGTTCGGGTTACGAGCAGTACTTC. The rearrangement links TRBV12-5 to TRBJ2-7; D uncertain. Germline CDR1 is LGHNT and CDR2 is FRNRAP. The CDR3 sequence is 11 residues long. Trimming took off 4 bases at V and 4 bases at J, with 5 bases between the two ends.

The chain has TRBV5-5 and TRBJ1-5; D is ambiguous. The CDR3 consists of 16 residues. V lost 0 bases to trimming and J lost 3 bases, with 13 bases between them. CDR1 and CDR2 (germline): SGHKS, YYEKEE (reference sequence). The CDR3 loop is CASSLGSPQVNQPQHF. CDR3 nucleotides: TGTGCCAGCAGCTTGGGTTCCCCGCAGGTCAATCAGCCCCAGCATTTT.

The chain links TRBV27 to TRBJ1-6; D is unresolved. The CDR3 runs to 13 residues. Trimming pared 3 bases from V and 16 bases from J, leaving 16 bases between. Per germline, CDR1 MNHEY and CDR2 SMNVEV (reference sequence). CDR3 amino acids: CASSFSGRSPLHF. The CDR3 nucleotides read TGTGCCAGCAGTTTTTCCGGCCGGTCCCCACTCCACTTT.

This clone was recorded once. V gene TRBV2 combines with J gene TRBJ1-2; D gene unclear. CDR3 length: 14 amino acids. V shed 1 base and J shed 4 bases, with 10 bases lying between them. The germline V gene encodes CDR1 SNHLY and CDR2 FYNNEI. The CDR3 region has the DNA TGTGCCAGCAGTGAAGGACGGCTTAGCTATGGCTACACCTTC. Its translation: CASSEGRLSYGYTF.

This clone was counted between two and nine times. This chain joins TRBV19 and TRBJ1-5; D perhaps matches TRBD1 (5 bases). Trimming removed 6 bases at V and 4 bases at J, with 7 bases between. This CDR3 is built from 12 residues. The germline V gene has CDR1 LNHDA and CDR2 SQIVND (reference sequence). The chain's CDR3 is CASSPGNQPQHF. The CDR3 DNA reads TGTGCCAGTAGCCCAGGGAATCAGCCCCAGCATTTT. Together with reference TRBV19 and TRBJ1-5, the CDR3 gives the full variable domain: DGGITQSPKYLFRKEGQNVTLSCEQNLNHDAMYWYRQDPGQGLRLIYYSQIVNDFQKGDIAEGYSVSREKKESFPLTVTSAQKNPTAFYLCASSPGNQPQHFGDGTRLSIL.

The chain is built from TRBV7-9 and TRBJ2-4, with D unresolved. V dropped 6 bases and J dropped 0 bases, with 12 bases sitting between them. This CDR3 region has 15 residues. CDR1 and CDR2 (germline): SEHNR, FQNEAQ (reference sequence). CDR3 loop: CASSFDGLAKNIQYF. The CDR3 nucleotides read TGTGCCAGCAGTTTTGACGGGCTAGCCAAAAACATTCAGTACTTC.

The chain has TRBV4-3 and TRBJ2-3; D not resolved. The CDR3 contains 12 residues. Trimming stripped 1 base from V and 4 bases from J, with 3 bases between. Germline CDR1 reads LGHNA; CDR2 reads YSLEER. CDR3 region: CASSQGSDTQYF. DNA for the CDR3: TGCGCCAGCAGCCAAGGGTCAGATACGCAGTATTTT.

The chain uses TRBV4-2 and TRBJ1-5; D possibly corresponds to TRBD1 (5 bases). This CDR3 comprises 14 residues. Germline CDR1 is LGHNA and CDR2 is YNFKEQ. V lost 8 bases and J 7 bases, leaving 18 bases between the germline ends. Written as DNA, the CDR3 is TGTGCCAGCCAGACGGGGCAGGGTGAACAGCCCCAGCATTTT. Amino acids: CASQTGQGEQPQHF.

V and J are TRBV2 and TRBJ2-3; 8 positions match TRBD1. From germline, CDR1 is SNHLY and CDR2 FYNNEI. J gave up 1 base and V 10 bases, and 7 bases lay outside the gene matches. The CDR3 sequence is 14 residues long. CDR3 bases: TGTGCCACCCCGGCAGGGGGCGGCACAGATACGCAGTATTTT. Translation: CATPAGGGTDTQYF. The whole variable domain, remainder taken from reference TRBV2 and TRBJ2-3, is EPEVTQTPSHQVTQMGQEVILRCVPISNHLYFYWYRQILGQKVEFLVSFYNNEISEKSEIFDDQFSVERPDGSNFTLKIRSTKLEDSAMYFCATPAGGGTDTQYFGPGTRLTVL.